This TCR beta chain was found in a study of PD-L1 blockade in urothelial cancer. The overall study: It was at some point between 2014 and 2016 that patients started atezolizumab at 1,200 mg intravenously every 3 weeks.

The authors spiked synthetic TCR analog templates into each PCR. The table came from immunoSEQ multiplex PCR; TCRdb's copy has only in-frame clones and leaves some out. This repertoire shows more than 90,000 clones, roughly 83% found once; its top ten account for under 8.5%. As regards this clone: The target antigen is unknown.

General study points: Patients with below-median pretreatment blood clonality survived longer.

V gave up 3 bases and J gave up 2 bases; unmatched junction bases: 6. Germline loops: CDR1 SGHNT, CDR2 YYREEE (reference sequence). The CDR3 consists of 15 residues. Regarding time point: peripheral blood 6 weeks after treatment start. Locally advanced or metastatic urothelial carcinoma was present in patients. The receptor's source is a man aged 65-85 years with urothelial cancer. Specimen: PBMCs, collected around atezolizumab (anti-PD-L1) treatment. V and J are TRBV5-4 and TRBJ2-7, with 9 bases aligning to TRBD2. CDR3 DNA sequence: TGTGCCAGCAGCTCCGGGACTAGCAGAGCCTACGAGCAGTACTTC. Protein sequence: CASSSGTSRAYEQYF.